The 18 T cell receptor beta chains below come from one sample, sequenced in a study of control samples from healthy donors and cancer patients. Data came from immunoSEQ multiplex PCR; TCRdb stores just in-frame clones and leaves some out. The sample yields just over 15,000 clones, 80% to 90% seen once. The sequenced material came from PBMCs. All receptors come from a woman in her seventies with colorectal cancer.

J is TRBJ2-1 and V is TRBV9, with no clear D. CDR3 size: 15 residues. Looked up from germline, CDR1 is SGDLS and CDR2 is YYNGEE. V was trimmed by 4 bases and J by 0 bases, leaving 11 bases between them. CDR3: CASSPSPHSYNEQFF. DNA for the CDR3: TGTGCCAGCAGCCCCTCCCCCCACTCCTACAATGAGCAGTTCTTC.

This chain uses TRBV3-1 (or the pseudogene TRBV3-2) with TRBJ1-2; possible D gene TRBD1, 6 bases. Germline V gene sequence: CDR1 LGHDT, CDR2 YNNKEL (reference sequence). V was pared by 4 bases and J by 4 bases, with 16 bases between. This CDR3 contains 15 residues. CDR3 DNA: TGTGCCAGCAGCCGCGATACAGGGCTCGGCTATGGCTACACCTTC. This gives the protein CASSRDTGLGYGYTF.

The chain combines TRBV5-1 with TRBJ2-2, with TRBD1 matching 10 bases. The CDR3 has 17 residues. Per germline, CDR1 SGHRS and CDR2 YFSETQ. The junction had 6 bases not matched to a gene; V was cut back by 0 bases and J by 4 bases. CDR3 nucleotide sequence: TGCGCCAGCAGCTTGGCCTCTGGACAGGGGGTCACCGGGGAGCTGTTTTTT. It is translated as CASSLASGQGVTGELFF.

The rearrangement links TRBV27 to TRBJ2-7; possibly TRBD1 for D (5 bases). The CDR3 is 15 residues long. V lost 5 bases and J 2 bases, leaving 16 bases between the germline ends. Germline V CDR1 and CDR2: MNHEY, SMNVEV (reference sequence). The CDR3 reads CASSKTWGFTYEQYF. In DNA form, the CDR3 reads TGTGCCAGCAGTAAAACGTGGGGCTTCACCTACGAGCAGTACTTC.

This chain connects TRBV6-5 to TRBJ1-4; TRBD1 might be the D (5 bases). The CDR3 extends over 14 amino acids. CDR1 is MNHEY, CDR2 SVGAGI, per germline. Trimming removed 7 bases at V and 0 bases at J, with 9 bases between. DNA of the CDR3: TGTGCCAGCATCAGGACAACAACTAATGAAAAACTGTTTTTT. This translates into CASIRTTTNEKLFF.

This chain links TRBV3-1 (or the pseudogene TRBV3-2) with TRBJ2-2; possibly TRBD1 for D (5 bases). V was cut by 0 bases and J by 7 bases, with 12 bases left in between. This CDR3 region has 15 residues. Germline CDR1 LGHDT, CDR2 YNNKEL (reference sequence). CDR3 DNA sequence: TGTGCCAGCAGCCAAGAAGGGCCCCAGGGCGGGGAGCTGTTTTTT. Translation gives CASSQEGPQGGELFF.

The chain is built from TRBV27 and TRBJ1-4, with 9 bases aligning to TRBD1. There are 15 residues in the CDR3. V dropped 4 bases and J dropped 10; count of bases not matched to a gene: 10. The germline V gene has CDR1 MNHEY and CDR2 SMNVEV (reference sequence). The CDR3 DNA is TGTGCCAGCAGTTCATGGACAGGGGAGGTCGCAAAACTGTTTTTT. Amino acids: CASSSWTGEVAKLFF.

V gene TRBV7-9 combines with J gene TRBJ1-1; no reliable D call. Germline-derived CDR1 and CDR2 are SEHNR and FQNEAQ (reference sequence). This CDR3 is 12 amino acids long. With 5 bases removed from V and 5 bases from J, the gap between germline ends came to 9 bases. The CDR3 nucleotides read TGTGCCAGCAGCGAATTACGAACTGAAGCTTTCTTT. Its protein is CASSELRTEAFF.

The chain recombines TRBV18 with TRBJ1-2, with D unresolved. V gave up 4 bases and J gave up 4 bases, with 19 bases separating them. The CDR3 contains 16 residues. The germline CDR1 and CDR2 sequences are KGHSH and LQKENI. The DNA of the CDR3 is TGTGCCAGCTCACATGGACGTACTGGGAGCCTCTATGGCTACACCTTC. This sequence encodes CASSHGRTGSLYGYTF. The variable domain in full, completed from reference TRBV18 and TRBJ1-2, reads NAGVMQNPRHLVRRRGQEARLRCSPMKGHSHVYWYRQLPEEGLKFMVYLQKENIIDESGMPKERFSAEFPKEGPSILRIQQVVRGDSAAYFCASSHGRTGSLYGYTFGSGTRLTVV.

The CDR3, as DNA: TGTGCCAGCAGCCCGGGACAGACTACAGGCTATGGCTACACCTTC. Amino acid sequence: CASSPGQTTGYGYTF. This chain connects TRBV7-2 to TRBJ1-2; TRBD1 matches at 7 bases. The length of the CDR3 is 15 residues. Per the germline V gene, CDR1 is SGHTA and CDR2 is FQGNSA. The trim removed 5 bases at V and 4 bases at J, leaving 10 bases unmatched. The variable domain in full, completed from reference TRBV7-2 and TRBJ1-2, reads GAGVSQSPSNKVTEKGKDVELRCDPISGHTALYWYRQSLGQGLEFLIYFQGNSAPDKSGLPSDRFSAERTGGSVSTLTIQRTQQEDSAVYLCASSPGQTTGYGYTFGSGTRLTVV.

The V gene is TRBV13, the J gene TRBJ1-4; D unclear. The V gene's germline CDR1 is PRHDT and CDR2 FYEKMQ (reference sequence). This CDR3 is 14 amino acids long. Trimming removed 1 base at V and 7 bases at J, with 10 bases between. The CDR3 sequence: CASSLARNSEKLFF. CDR3 bases: TGTGCCAGCAGCTTAGCCAGGAATTCTGAAAAACTGTTTTTT.

V is TRBV9 and J is TRBJ2-5; D is perhaps TRBD1 (5 bases). CDR3 length equals 15 residues. Germline values: CDR1 SGDLS, CDR2 YYNGEE. The V and J ends lost 4 bases and 10 bases respectively, with 23 bases between them. The CDR3: CASSTTDMRSDIQYF. The CDR3 DNA is TGTGCCAGCAGCACAACGGACATGCGGTCGGATATCCAGTACTTC.

J is TRBJ1-5 and V is TRBV4-2; no clear D. The V end was cut by 1 base, the J end by 0 bases, with 13 bases between. This CDR3 region has 17 residues. Germline-derived CDR1 and CDR2 are LGHNA and YNFKEQ. CDR3: CASSQVEMRYSNQPQHF. CDR3 in DNA: TGTGCCAGCAGCCAAGTAGAGATGCGGTATAGCAATCAGCCCCAGCATTTT.

J is TRBJ1-5 and V is TRBV19; 9 bases match TRBD1. CDR1 LNHDA and CDR2 SQIVND come from the germline V gene (reference sequence). The CDR3 consists of 15 residues. Trimming removed 5 bases from V and 4 bases from J; junction bases left unmatched: 6. The CDR3 reads CASSLGQGGNQPQHF. CDR3 DNA: TGTGCCAGTAGTTTGGGACAGGGAGGGAATCAGCCCCAGCATTTT.

The rearrangement links TRBV6-5 to TRBJ2-3; maybe TRBD2 (7 bases). The germline gives CDR1 MNHEY, CDR2 SVGAGI. V shed 9 bases and J shed 7 bases, with 20 bases lying between them. This CDR3 region has 14 residues. The CDR3 bases are TGTGCCAGTGGGAGGGGACAACCCCCTAATACGCAGTATTTT. Its protein product is CASGRGQPPNTQYF.

This chain uses TRBV5-1 with TRBJ2-2, with 7 bases fitting TRBD1. Germline V gene lookup returns CDR1 SGHRS and CDR2 YFSETQ. CDR3 length: 14 residues. V dropped 4 bases and J dropped 6; count of bases not matched to a gene: 6. Written as DNA, the CDR3 is TGCGCCAGCAGCCAACAGGGGTGGGCCGGGGAGCTGTTTTTT. This codes for CASSQQGWAGELFF.

This chain links TRBV7-6 with TRBJ1-1, with D maybe TRBD1 (6 bases). This CDR3 is 12 amino acids long. CDR1 and CDR2 from the germline V gene are SGHVS and FNYEAQ. V gave up 5 bases and J gave up 12 bases, with 16 bases separating them. CDR3 sequence (DNA): TGTGCCAGCAGCCATAACCACAGGGAAACTTTCTTT. Translation gives CASSHNHRETFF.

The chain carries TRBV5-1 and TRBJ1-1; D gene uncertain. Trimming stripped 1 base from V and 1 base from J, with 5 bases between. CDR3 length: 13 residues. Germline V CDR1 and CDR2: SGHRS, YFSETQ. The CDR3 bases are TGCGCCAGCAGCTTGCGGGAGAACACTGAAGCTTTCTTT. The encoded protein is CASSLRENTEAFF.